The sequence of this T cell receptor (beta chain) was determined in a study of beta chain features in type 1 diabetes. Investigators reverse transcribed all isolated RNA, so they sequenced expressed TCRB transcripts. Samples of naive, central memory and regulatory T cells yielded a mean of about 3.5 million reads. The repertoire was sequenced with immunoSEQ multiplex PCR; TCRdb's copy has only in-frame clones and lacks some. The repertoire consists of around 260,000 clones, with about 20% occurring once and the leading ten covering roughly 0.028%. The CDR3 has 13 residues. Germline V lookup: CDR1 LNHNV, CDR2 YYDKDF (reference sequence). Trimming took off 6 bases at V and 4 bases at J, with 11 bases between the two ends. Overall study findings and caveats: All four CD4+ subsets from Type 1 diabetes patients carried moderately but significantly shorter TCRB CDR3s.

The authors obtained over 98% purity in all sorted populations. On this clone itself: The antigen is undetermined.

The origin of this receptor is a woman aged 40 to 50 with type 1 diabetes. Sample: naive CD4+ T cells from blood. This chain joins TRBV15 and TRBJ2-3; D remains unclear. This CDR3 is CATRSPGPDTQYF. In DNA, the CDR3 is TGTGCCACCAGAAGTCCGGGTCCAGATACGCAGTATTTT.